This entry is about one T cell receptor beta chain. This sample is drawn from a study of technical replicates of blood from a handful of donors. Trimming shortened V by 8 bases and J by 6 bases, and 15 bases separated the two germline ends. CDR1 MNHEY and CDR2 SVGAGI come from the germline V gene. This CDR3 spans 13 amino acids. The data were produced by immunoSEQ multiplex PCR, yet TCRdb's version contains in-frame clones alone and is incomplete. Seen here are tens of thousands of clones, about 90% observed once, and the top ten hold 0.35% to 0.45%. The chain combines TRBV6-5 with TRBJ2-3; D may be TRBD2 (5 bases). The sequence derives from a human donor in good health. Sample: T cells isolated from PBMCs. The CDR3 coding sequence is TGTGCCAGCTTGCGGAGCCCGGGGGATACGCAGTATTTT. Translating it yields CASLRSPGDTQYF.